These 10 T cell receptor beta chains share one sample of origin, sequenced in a study of shared clonotypes between healthy human individuals. TCRdb keeps only in-frame clones here, not all; method: immunoSEQ multiplex PCR. The repertoire includes about 1.1 million clones, around three quarters of them detected once, and about 0.89% sits in the top ten. Sequencing was performed on memory CD4+ T cells from PBMCs. Subset indicated: CD45RA-negative fraction. The receptors originated from a man aged 18 to 29 in good health. Some clones in this sample may be carry-over from other donors' samples.

About this clone itself: Within the sample, other DNA sequences also encode this same CDR3. The CDR3 coding sequence is TGCAGTGCTAGAGTCACAGATACGCAGTATTTT. This translates into CSARVTDTQYF. V and J are TRBV20-1 and TRBJ2-3; D gene uncertain. V lost 1 base to trimming and J lost 2 bases, with 1 base between them. The germline CDR1 and CDR2 sequences are DFQATT and SNEGSKA (reference sequence). CDR3 length equals 11 residues.

V and J are TRBV6-1 and TRBJ1-1, with D unresolved. Germline assignment: CDR1 MNHNS and CDR2 SASEGT. V was cut by 5 bases and J by 0 bases, with 10 bases left in between. The CDR3 is 14 residues long. Here the CDR3 reads CASSTGEMNTEAFF. The CDR3 bases are TGTGCCAGCAGTACCGGAGAGATGAACACTGAAGCTTTCTTT.

The chain has TRBV10-2 and TRBJ2-7; 7 bases match TRBD1. This CDR3 has 14 amino acids. Germline V lookup: CDR1 WSHSY, CDR2 SAAADI. Trimming at V came to 8 bases and at J to 2 bases, leaving 9 bases not matched to a gene. The CDR3 DNA reads as TGCGCCAGCCGAGTCAGGGACAGTGCCTACGAGCAGTACTTC. It specifies CASRVRDSAYEQYF.

The J gene is TRBJ2-7, the V gene TRBV4-1, with D perhaps given as TRBD1 or TRBD2 (5 bases each). The CDR3 covers 14 residues. Germline CDR1 is MGHRA and CDR2 is YSYEKL. V was cut by 1 base and J by 4 bases, with 11 bases left in between. The CDR3 region has the DNA TGCGCCAGCAGCCAAGTAACTAGACAGTACGAGCAGTACTTC. Protein sequence: CASSQVTRQYEQYF.

In this sample, this clone turned up a few times. CDR3: CASKQGANEKLFF. CDR3 DNA sequence: TGTGCCAGCAAACAGGGGGCTAATGAAAAACTGTTTTTT. V gene TRBV25-1 combines with J gene TRBJ1-4; 8 bases are shared with TRBD1. Unmatched junction bases numbered 1, after V lost 7 bases and J lost 3 bases. The CDR3 covers 13 residues. Germline CDR1 is MGHDK and CDR2 is SYGVNS. The whole variable domain, remainder taken from reference TRBV25-1 and TRBJ1-4, is EADIYQTPRYLVIGTGKKITLECSQTMGHDKMYWYQQDPGMELHLIHYSYGVNSTEKGDLSSESTVSRIRTEHFPLTLESARPSHTSQYLCASKQGANEKLFFGSGTQLSVL.

V and J are TRBV28 and TRBJ2-1; D is perhaps TRBD2 (6 bases). Trimming took off 6 bases at V and 10 bases at J, with 10 bases between the two ends. The CDR3 is 11 residues long. The germline V gene has CDR1 MDHEN and CDR2 SYDVKM. This chain's CDR3 is CASSRSGEQFF. The CDR3 DNA reads TGTGCCAGCAGCCGTAGCGGCGAGCAGTTCTTC.

The rearrangement uses TRBV4-1 and TRBJ2-1; no definite D call. Germline assignment: CDR1 MGHRA and CDR2 YSYEKL. The CDR3 consists of 14 residues. The V and J ends lost 0 bases and 10 bases respectively, with 13 bases between them. This chain's CDR3 is CASSQDNDAGEQFF. CDR3 DNA sequence: TGCGCCAGCAGCCAAGATAATGACGCCGGAGAGCAGTTCTTC.

This CDR3 reads CASSLTYGDRGLDTGELFF. Written as DNA, the CDR3 is TGCGCCAGCAGCTTAACCTACGGGGACAGGGGGCTAGACACCGGGGAGCTGTTTTTT. The chain joins TRBV5-1 to TRBJ2-2; 12 bases map to TRBD1. The CDR3 length is 19 residues. Germline V gene data show CDR1 as SGHRS and CDR2 as YFSETQ. The junction had 11 bases not matched to a gene; V was cut back by 2 bases and J by 3 bases.

The chain couples TRBV5-6 to TRBJ2-3, with a tentative D call TRBD2 (6 bases). In germline, CDR1 is SGHDT, CDR2 YYEEEE. Trimming removed 3 bases from V and 0 bases from J, with 14 bases in between. CDR3 length: 16 amino acids. The CDR3 nucleotides are TGTGCCAGCAGCTCGCCGGGACTCCCTAGCACAGATACGCAGTATTTT. This gives the protein CASSSPGLPSTDTQYF.

The rearrangement uses TRBV11-3 and TRBJ2-2; no clear D gene. Germline V lookup: CDR1 SGHNT, CDR2 YENEEA. The V end lost 5 bases, the J end lost 7 bases, and 8 bases lay between the germline ends. The CDR3 runs 12 residues. As DNA, the CDR3 is TGTGCCAGCAGCCAAATTGGCGGGGAGCTGTTTTTT. It encodes CASSQIGGELFF.